This TCR beta chain was sequenced during a study of blood T cell repertoires in COVID-19. Looking at the study overall: Material from acute and convalescent COVID-19 was sourced from the United States, Italy and Spain. The cDNA or gDNA used as material had been derived from T cells, B-cell-depleted T cells, or PBMCs.

The CDR3 is made up of 14 amino acids. Germline V gives CDR1 SGHTS, CDR2 YDEGEE. The V end lost 1 base, the J end lost 2 bases, and 10 bases lay between the germline ends. Per the study methods: Amplification from reference gene primers served as the basis for estimated nucleated cell counts. Clones were read by immunoSEQ multiplex PCR, and TCRdb kept only the in-frame ones, dropping some. V and J calls and clone size come straight from that table; D and trimming were deduced from the DNA. The table has some 180,000 clones, 90% seen once. Specimen: peripheral blood. The chain has TRBV5-8 and TRBJ2-7; D is possibly TRBD2 (6 bases). The TCR sequence derives from a man aged 50 or older with acute or convalescent COVID-19. This CDR3 reads CASSLRGGTYEQYF. The CDR3 region has the DNA TGTGCCAGCAGCTTGCGAGGCGGGACCTACGAGCAGTACTTC.